This TCR beta chain was captured in a study of cytomegalovirus exposure and HLA in healthy donors. Whole-study findings and limits: It was about 180 TCR beta chains that were listed as cytomegalovirus-associated. A link between a missense DCLRE1C variant and TCR beta V- and J-gene trimming emerged from a later analysis.

Germline-derived CDR1 and CDR2 are SGHRS and YFSETQ. The CDR3 covers 14 residues. Germline trimming cut 4 bases from V and 8 bases from J; bases unmatched to any gene: 8. Every donor was a healthy person donating bone marrow. The count of this clone is one. Its specificity is not known. The primer mix had 60 Vbeta and 13 Jbeta primers. Per the authors' pipeline: Counted up in a later analysis, unique TCR beta chains came to 60 million to 95 million, with around 12 million shared. The data were produced by immunoSEQ multiplex PCR, yet TCRdb's version contains in-frame clones alone and is incomplete. That table gives V, J and clone size, and the DNA gave D and trimming. The table has about 160,000 clones, 80% seen once; the top ten hold around 5%.

The chain employs TRBV5-1 and TRBJ1-4; 7 positions agree with TRBD1. The sequencing sample was made of PBMCs. The source of this sequence is a man aged 25 to 40 in good health and CMV-seronegative. The CDR3 region is CASSLTGVDEKLFF. CDR3 nucleotide sequence: TGCGCCAGCAGCCTAACAGGGGTCGACGAAAAACTGTTTTTT.